This entry lists 31 T cell receptor beta chains sequenced from one sample in a study of cytomegalovirus exposure and HLA in healthy donors. TCRdb's table, derived via immunoSEQ multiplex PCR, lists solely in-frame clones and lacks some. The table shows roughly 120,000 clones, with almost 90% occurring only once. The specimen was PBMCs. All receptors derive from a young woman in good health and CMV-seronegative.

The chain is built from TRBV5-1 and TRBJ1-4; D remains unclear. V was cut by 2 bases and J by 0 bases, with 8 bases left in between. This CDR3 contains 15 residues. From germline, CDR1 is SGHRS and CDR2 YFSETQ. The CDR3 coding sequence is TGCGCCAGCAGCTTCAATCGGGCAACTAATGAAAAACTGTTTTTT. It yields the protein CASSFNRATNEKLFF.

This rearrangement joins TRBV7-2 to TRBJ2-5; 11 nucleotides line up with TRBD1. Germline trimming cut 7 bases from V and 1 base from J; bases unmatched to any gene: 5. This CDR3 is 15 amino acids long. Germline loops: CDR1 SGHTA, CDR2 FQGNSA. The CDR3 DNA is TGTGCCAGCACCGCAGGGACAGGGGGCCAAGAGACCCAGTACTTC. Encoded protein: CASTAGTGGQETQYF.

The chain links TRBV7-2 to TRBJ2-5, with D possibly being TRBD2 (5 bases). V lost 4 bases to trimming and J lost 4 bases, with 16 bases between them. The CDR3 has 15 residues. Germline V lookup: CDR1 SGHTA, CDR2 FQGNSA. For the CDR3, the DNA is TGTGCCAGCAGCTCCCAGTGGGGTGGAGGAGAGACCCAGTACTTC. This gives the protein CASSSQWGGGETQYF.

Details on this clone: A junction end diverges from the germline sequence, so it may reflect a read error. This chain links TRBV10-3 with TRBJ2-1, with TRBD1 identical over 8 bases. Germline V gene sequence: CDR1 ENHRY, CDR2 SYGVKD. There are 19 residues in the CDR3. CDR3 in amino acids: CAIREWTGMELGSYNEQFF. The CDR3 DNA is TGTGCCATCAGGGAGTGGACAGGGATGGAGTTGGGCTCCTACAATGAGCAGTTCTTC.

This sequence joins TRBV15 and TRBJ2-6; D remains unclear. Trimming took 2 bases from V and 4 from J, leaving 9 bases between them. The CDR3 loop spans 15 amino acids. From germline, CDR1 is LNHNV and CDR2 YYDKDF (reference sequence). The chain's CDR3 is CATSRPSRGANVLTF. The CDR3 region has the DNA TGTGCCACCAGCAGACCTTCGCGGGGGGCCAACGTCCTGACTTTC.

This clone came up a few times. V and J are TRBV11-2 and TRBJ2-2; 12 bases match TRBD2. CDR3 length: 15 amino acids. Germline-derived CDR1 and CDR2 are SGHAT and FQNNGV. The V gene end was trimmed by 5 bases and the J gene end by 6 bases; junction bases not matched to a gene: 4. CDR3 bases: TGTGCCAGCAGCGCTAGCGGGAGGGCCCCCGGGGAGCTGTTTTTT. Translating gives CASSASGRAPGELFF.

The chain combines TRBV2 with TRBJ2-7; the D gene is possibly TRBD1 (6 bases). The CDR3 runs to 16 residues. Germline lookup yields CDR1 SNHLY and CDR2 FYNNEI. The V gene lost 11 bases and the J gene lost 4 bases, with 27 bases spanning the gap. The CDR3 DNA sequence: TGTGCCTTTTCATACCGGGACACCCAAAGGGGGTACGAGCAGTACTTC. It specifies CAFSYRDTQRGYEQYF.

This sequence joins TRBV6-6 and TRBJ2-2; 7 nucleotides align to TRBD2. Germline CDR1 and CDR2: MNHNY and SVGAGI (reference sequence). The V segment lost 3 bases and the J segment 5 bases; nucleotides outside the gene matches: 6. This CDR3 contains 15 residues. CDR3 sequence: CASSYNSGKTGELFF. The CDR3 nucleotides read TGTGCCAGCAGTTATAACAGCGGGAAGACCGGGGAGCTGTTTTTT.

The V gene is TRBV7-2, the J gene TRBJ2-7; 8 positions agree with TRBD2. The V and J ends lost 3 bases and 5 bases, in that order; junction bases with no gene match: 6. CDR3 size: 14 residues. Germline V CDR1 and CDR2: SGHTA, FQGNSA. CDR3 sequence reads: CASSFLGLANEQYF. CDR3 sequence (DNA): TGTGCCAGCAGCTTTCTCGGACTAGCAAACGAGCAGTACTTC.

The gene calls are TRBV29-1 and TRBJ2-7; 15 nucleotides match TRBD2. Germline-derived CDR1 and CDR2 are SQVTM and ANQGSEA. V lost 6 bases to trimming and J lost 6 bases; unmatched junction nucleotides: 15. There are 17 residues in the CDR3. The CDR3 DNA follows: TGCAGCGTCCGAAACCCTAGGACTAGCGGGAGGGCACCCGAGCAGTACTTC. This gives the protein CSVRNPRTSGRAPEQYF.

The chain recombines TRBV14 with TRBJ2-5; TRBD1 matches 9 bases. V shed 2 bases, J shed 4 bases, and the junction held 2 bases outside the gene matches. Per germline, CDR1 SGHDN and CDR2 FVKESK. The CDR3 runs 14 residues. CDR3 sequence reads: CASSQTGGTETQYF. Written as DNA, the CDR3 is TGTGCCAGCAGCCAAACAGGGGGCACAGAGACCCAGTACTTC. Supplemented by reference TRBV14 and TRBJ2-5, the full variable domain reads EAGVTQFPSHSVIEKGQTVTLRCDPISGHDNLYWYRRVMGKEIKFLLHFVKESKQDESGMPNNRFLAERTGGTYSTLKVQPAELEDSGVYFCASSQTGGTETQYFGPGTRLLVL.

This chain connects TRBV5-1 to TRBJ2-7, with D possibly being TRBD1 (6 bases). Germline V CDR1 and CDR2: SGHRS, YFSETQ. The CDR3 length is 14 residues. Trimming took 0 bases from V and 2 from J, leaving 9 bases between them. CDR3 nucleotides: TGCGCCAGCAGCTTGGCCGGGACACCCTACGAGCAGTACTTC. Protein: CASSLAGTPYEQYF.

V and J are TRBV25-1 and TRBJ2-1; D is uncertain. This CDR3 has 14 amino acids. Trimming took 3 bases from V and 0 from J, leaving 6 bases between them. The germline gives CDR1 MGHDK, CDR2 SYGVNS. The CDR3 protein is CASSDRLSYNEQFF. CDR3 nucleotide sequence: TGTGCCAGCAGTGACAGGCTCTCCTACAATGAGCAGTTCTTC.

The chain joins TRBV30 to TRBJ2-5; tentatively, D is TRBD2 (5 bases). This CDR3 has 12 residues. Trimming took 1 base from V and 5 from J, leaving 8 bases between them. Germline values: CDR1 GTSNPN, CDR2 SVGIG (reference sequence). The CDR3: CAWSGELETQYF. DNA of the CDR3: TGTGCCTGGAGTGGGGAGTTGGAGACCCAGTACTTC.

A few counts support this clone. The chain has TRBV6-5 and TRBJ1-5; 9 positions agree with TRBD1. The CDR3 has 14 amino acids. Germline CDR1 is MNHEY and CDR2 is SVGAGI. V was pared by 10 bases and J by 7 bases, with 11 bases of the junction left unmatched. CDR3: CAKLSGQGSQPQHF. In DNA form, the CDR3 reads TGTGCCAAACTATCGGGACAGGGAAGCCAGCCCCAGCATTTT.

The chain combines TRBV27 with TRBJ2-1; 7 nucleotides align to TRBD2. CDR1 MNHEY and CDR2 SMNVEV come from the germline V gene (reference sequence). The CDR3 sequence is 14 residues long. After removal of 5 bases from V and 12 bases from J, the junction contained 13 bases not matched to a gene. CDR3 sequence (DNA): TGTGCCAGCAGTCCCTTTAGGGGAGGGCGGGGGCAGTTCTTC. Its protein is CASSPFRGGRGQFF.

The chain carries TRBV4-2 and TRBJ1-1; D is unresolved. Germline V gives CDR1 LGHNA, CDR2 YNFKEQ. Between the trimmed V and J ends, which lost 0 bases and 11 bases, there was a span of 13 bases. The CDR3 length is 13 residues. CDR3 bases: TGTGCCAGCAGCCAAGATCGGGAGGGTTCGGCTTTCTTT. Residues: CASSQDREGSAFF.

This chain uses TRBV28 with TRBJ1-2, with D possibly TRBD1 on 5 matching bases. Trimming took 3 bases from V and 8 from J, leaving 16 bases between them. The CDR3 sequence is 14 residues long. CDR1 is MDHEN, CDR2 SYDVKM, per germline. In DNA, the CDR3 is TGTGCCAGCAGTTTGGCAGGGAAATTGGTCGGCTACACCTTC. It yields the protein CASSLAGKLVGYTF.

This chain uses TRBV7-9 with TRBJ1-4; TRBD1 agrees at 9 bases. The junction had 4 bases not matched to a gene; V was cut back by 6 bases and J by 5 bases. Germline loops: CDR1 SEHNR, CDR2 FQNEAQ (reference sequence). This CDR3 has 14 residues. The CDR3 spells CASRAGTGNEKLFF. In nucleotides, the CDR3 is TGTGCCAGCAGGGCCGGGACAGGGAATGAAAAACTGTTTTTT.

The V gene is TRBV18, the J gene TRBJ1-3; 8 bases fit TRBD1. CDR3 length: 16 residues. Germline V gives CDR1 KGHSH, CDR2 LQKENI. V shed 3 bases, J shed 0 bases, and the junction held 4 bases outside the gene matches. CDR3 in amino acids: CASSPRTGRSGNTIYF. CDR3 DNA sequence: TGTGCCAGCTCACCTCGGACAGGGCGCTCTGGAAACACCATATATTTT.

This clone was seen once. Written as DNA, the CDR3 is TGTGCCAGCAGCGCGAAAGTCCCCAACACCGGGGAGCTGTTTTTT. Translated, it gives CASSAKVPNTGELFF. The chain employs TRBV5-4 and TRBJ2-2, with D unresolved. The germline V and J ends were trimmed by 4 bases and 2 bases, with 12 bases remaining between them. CDR1 and CDR2 from the germline V gene are SGHNT and YYREEE (reference sequence). The CDR3 is 15 amino acids.

The chain recombines TRBV19 with TRBJ1-2; possibly TRBD1 for D (6 bases). The CDR3 is 14 amino acids. V was cut by 8 bases and J by 8 bases, with 21 bases left in between. Looked up from germline, CDR1 is LNHDA and CDR2 is SQIVND (reference sequence). CDR3 nucleotides: TGTGCCAGTGTCGACGTCAGGGGATTTCAAGGCTACACCTTC. This encodes CASVDVRGFQGYTF.

This clone was recorded only once. CDR3 loop: CASSSLESEGQFF. The CDR3 DNA is TGCGCCAGCAGCTCACTAGAATCCGAGGGTCAGTTCTTC. V gene TRBV5-1 combines with J gene TRBJ2-1; D possibly corresponds to TRBD2 (5 bases). This CDR3 contains 13 residues. Trimming took off 3 bases at V and 13 bases at J, with 17 bases between the two ends. Germline V gene lookup returns CDR1 SGHRS and CDR2 YFSETQ.

The V and J genes are TRBV15 and TRBJ2-1; 11 nucleotides line up with TRBD1. Germline V gives CDR1 LNHNV, CDR2 YYDKDF (reference sequence). The trim removed 3 bases at V and 8 bases at J, leaving 3 bases unmatched. CDR3 length equals 14 residues. The CDR3 DNA sequence: TGTGCCACCAGCAGGGACAGGGGGCGCGATGAGCAGTTCTTC. It translates to CATSRDRGRDEQFF. Based on the CDR3 plus reference TRBV15 and TRBJ2-1, the full variable domain is DAMVIQNPRYQVTQFGKPVTLSCSQTLNHNVMYWYQQKSSQAPKLLFHYYDKDFNNEADTPDNFQSRRPNTSFCFLDIRSPGLGDTAMYLCATSRDRGRDEQFFGPGTRLTVL.

This chain joins TRBV6-5 and TRBJ2-5; 8 bases match TRBD1. CDR3 length: 12 amino acids. Germline V gene data show CDR1 as MNHEY and CDR2 as SVGAGI. V lost 11 bases, J lost 3 bases, and 5 bases stayed unmatched. Written as DNA, the CDR3 is TGTGCCGCAGGGGGCGCGGAAGAGACCCAGTACTTC. This translates into CAAGGAEETQYF.

This clone has just one count. This chain links TRBV9 with TRBJ1-1; 7 nucleotides line up with TRBD1. The CDR3 loop spans 14 amino acids. The germline V gene encodes CDR1 SGDLS and CDR2 YYNGEE. Trimming removed 0 bases from V and 6 bases from J; junction bases left unmatched: 5. The CDR3 is CASSVVATGPEAFF. In DNA form, the CDR3 reads TGTGCCAGCAGCGTAGTAGCGACAGGGCCTGAAGCTTTCTTT.

The chain joins TRBV5-1 to TRBJ2-5, with 11 bases matching TRBD2. The CDR3 runs to 15 residues. With 3 bases clipped from V and 4 bases from J, the junction kept 5 bases outside the gene matches. CDR1 is SGHRS, CDR2 YFSETQ, per germline. CDR3 nucleotides: TGCGCCAGCAGCTCAACCGGGACTAGCGGAGAGACCCAGTACTTC. This translates into CASSSTGTSGETQYF. Together with reference TRBV5-1 and TRBJ2-5, the CDR3 gives the full variable domain: KAGVTQTPRYLIKTRGQQVTLSCSPISGHRSVSWYQQTPGQGLQFLFEYFSETQRNKGNFPGRFSGRQFSNSRSEMNVSTLELGDSALYLCASSSTGTSGETQYFGPGTRLLVL.

The chain has TRBV7-9 and TRBJ2-2; no firm D call. Looked up from germline, CDR1 is SEHNR and CDR2 is FQNEAQ (reference sequence). The V end lost 5 bases, the J end lost 4 bases, and 14 bases lay between the germline ends. The CDR3 covers 15 residues. The CDR3 here is CASSTVAAVTGELFF. CDR3 nucleotides: TGTGCCAGCAGCACCGTCGCGGCTGTCACCGGGGAGCTGTTTTTT.

The chain couples TRBV29-1 to TRBJ2-7; tentatively, D is TRBD1 (5 bases). This CDR3 spans 11 amino acids. Trimming stripped 7 bases from V and 6 bases from J, with 13 bases between. Germline CDR1 is SQVTM and CDR2 is ANQGSEA. The CDR3 loop is CSATTGREQYF. The DNA of the CDR3 is TGCAGCGCTACAACAGGACGCGAGCAGTACTTC.

V gene TRBV4-3 combines with J gene TRBJ2-3, with 10 bases fitting TRBD2. The CDR3 covers 15 residues. CDR1 LGHNA and CDR2 YSLEER come from the germline V gene. V was pared by 6 bases and J by 1 base, with 4 bases of the junction left unmatched. This CDR3 is CASSDGTSGTDTQYF. The CDR3 region has the DNA TGCGCCAGCAGTGACGGGACTAGCGGCACAGATACGCAGTATTTT.

The chain links TRBV2 to TRBJ2-3; 14 nucleotides match TRBD2. The J segment lost 1 base and the V segment lost 8 bases, leaving 2 bases of the junction unmatched. Per germline, CDR1 SNHLY and CDR2 FYNNEI. This CDR3 has 15 amino acids. The CDR3 loop is CASGLAGGGTDTQYF. The CDR3 DNA sequence: TGTGCCAGCGGACTAGCGGGGGGTGGCACAGATACGCAGTATTTT.